This paragraph reports one T cell receptor (beta chain). The data were obtained in a study of blood T cell repertoires in COVID-19. Across the whole study: The United States, Italy and Spain were the sources of the acute and convalescent COVID-19 samples. PBMCs, B-cell-depleted T cells, or T cells were the source of the cDNA or gDNA that made up the material.

The germline V gene has CDR1 SEHNR and CDR2 FQNEAQ (reference sequence). CDR3 size: 16 residues. With 3 bases removed from V and 5 bases from J, the gap between germline ends came to 16 bases. Original processing methods: Reference gene primer amplification gave estimated nucleated cell counts. Profiled with immunoSEQ multiplex PCR; TCRdb holds only in-frame clones, not every one. From that table come the V and J calls and clone size; the DNA was used to work out D and trimming. The sample lists about 170,000 clones, about 88% occurring once. Sequenced sample: peripheral blood. The clonotype was recovered from a man aged 55-75 years with acute or convalescent COVID-19. The rearrangement joins TRBV7-9 to TRBJ2-2; the D gene is possibly TRBD2 (6 bases). Here the CDR3 reads CASSFSSRGGTGELFF. CDR3 nucleotide sequence: TGTGCCAGCAGCTTCTCCTCGCGGGGCGGAACCGGGGAGCTGTTTTTT.